This T cell receptor beta chain was documented in a study of T cell responses to AZD1222 COVID-19 vaccine. Repertoires were generated with immunoSEQ multiplex PCR, while TCRdb's copy carries only in-frame clones and drops some. Of around 110,000 clones listed, almost 95% are singletons. Germline V CDR1 and CDR2: WSHSY, SAAADI. The CDR3 loop spans 13 amino acids. Between the trimmed V and J ends, which lost 10 bases and 2 bases, there was a span of 15 bases. The receptor comes from an adult who received the AZD1222 COVID-19 vaccine. Sequenced here: peripheral blood, sampled 28 days after the second AZD1222 dose. The chain is built from TRBV10-2 and TRBJ2-7; D tentatively reads TRBD1 or TRBD2 (5 bases each). CDR3 bases: TGCGCCACCAGGGACGGGGCGGCCTACGAGCAGTACTTC. The encoded protein is CATRDGAAYEQYF.